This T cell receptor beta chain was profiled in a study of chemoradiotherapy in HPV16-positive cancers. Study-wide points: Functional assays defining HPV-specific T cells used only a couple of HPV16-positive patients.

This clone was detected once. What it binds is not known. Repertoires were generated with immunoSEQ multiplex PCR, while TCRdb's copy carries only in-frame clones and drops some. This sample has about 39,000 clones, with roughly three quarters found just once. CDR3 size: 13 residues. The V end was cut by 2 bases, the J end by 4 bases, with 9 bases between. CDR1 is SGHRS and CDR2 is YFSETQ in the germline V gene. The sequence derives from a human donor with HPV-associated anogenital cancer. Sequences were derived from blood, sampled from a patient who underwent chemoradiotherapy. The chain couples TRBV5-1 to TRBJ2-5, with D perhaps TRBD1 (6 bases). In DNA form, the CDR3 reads TGCGCCAGCAGCTTTCCACAGGGAGAGACCCAGTACTTC. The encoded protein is CASSFPQGETQYF.